This T cell receptor beta chain derives from a study of T cells in localized non-small cell lung cancer. Trimming removed 0 bases from V and 2 bases from J, with 25 bases in between. The CDR3 spans 20 residues. Germline assignment: CDR1 LGHNA and CDR2 YSLEER. Assay used: immunoSEQ multiplex PCR; TCRdb lists only in-frame clones, some missing. Here the sample spans under 40,000 clones, approximately 91% being singletons. Findings and limits, study-wide: Adjacent lung had a median approximately 57 of the 100 largest tumor clones. The highest T cell clonality was in uninvolved adjacent lung, above tumor. Longer overall survival accompanied higher blood T cell density.

A word on this clone: Antigen unknown.

The specimen was peripheral blood, collected before any cancer treatment. The receptor was isolated from a woman aged 40 to 75 with stage I lung adenocarcinoma. The genes are TRBV4-3 and TRBJ1-2, with D tentatively TRBD1 (5 bases). The DNA for the CDR3 is TGCGCCAGCAGCCAAGAAAAAAAAGGGCGACAGCCAACGATCAACTATGGCTACACCTTC. Amino acid sequence: CASSQEKKGRQPTINYGYTF.